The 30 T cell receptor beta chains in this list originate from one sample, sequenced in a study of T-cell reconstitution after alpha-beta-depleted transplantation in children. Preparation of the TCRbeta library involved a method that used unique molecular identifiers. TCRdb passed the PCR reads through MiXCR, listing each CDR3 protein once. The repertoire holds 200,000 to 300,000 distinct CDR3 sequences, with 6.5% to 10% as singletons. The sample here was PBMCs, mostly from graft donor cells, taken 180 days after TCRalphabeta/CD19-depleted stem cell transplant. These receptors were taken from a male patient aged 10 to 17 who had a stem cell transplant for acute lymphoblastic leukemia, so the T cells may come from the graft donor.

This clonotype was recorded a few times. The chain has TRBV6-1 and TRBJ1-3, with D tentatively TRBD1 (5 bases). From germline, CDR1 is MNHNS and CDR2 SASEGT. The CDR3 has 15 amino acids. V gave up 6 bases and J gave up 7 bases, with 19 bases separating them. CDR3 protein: CASSSKEYGGNTIYF. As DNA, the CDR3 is TGTGCCAGCAGCTCCAAAGAGTACGGGGGGAACACCATATATTTT.

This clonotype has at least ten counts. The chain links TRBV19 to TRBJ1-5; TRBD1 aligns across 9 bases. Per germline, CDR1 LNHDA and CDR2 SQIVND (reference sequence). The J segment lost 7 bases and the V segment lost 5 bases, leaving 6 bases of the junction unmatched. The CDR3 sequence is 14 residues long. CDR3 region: CASSETGGRQPQHF. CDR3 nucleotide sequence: TGTGCCAGTAGTGAGACAGGGGGAAGGCAGCCCCAGCATTTT.

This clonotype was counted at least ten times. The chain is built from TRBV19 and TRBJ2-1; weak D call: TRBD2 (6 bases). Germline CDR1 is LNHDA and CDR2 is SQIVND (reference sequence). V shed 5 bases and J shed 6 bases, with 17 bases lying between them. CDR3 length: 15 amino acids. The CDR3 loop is CASSPTGTHSNEQFF. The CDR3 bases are TGTGCCAGTAGTCCTACCGGGACTCACTCCAATGAGCAGTTCTTC.

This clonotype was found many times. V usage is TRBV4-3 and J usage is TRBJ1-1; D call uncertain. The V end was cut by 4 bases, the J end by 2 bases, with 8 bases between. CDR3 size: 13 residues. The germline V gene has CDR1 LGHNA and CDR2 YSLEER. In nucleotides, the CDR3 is TGCGCCAGCAGCCCACAGACAAACACTGAAGCTTTCTTT. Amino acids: CASSPQTNTEAFF.

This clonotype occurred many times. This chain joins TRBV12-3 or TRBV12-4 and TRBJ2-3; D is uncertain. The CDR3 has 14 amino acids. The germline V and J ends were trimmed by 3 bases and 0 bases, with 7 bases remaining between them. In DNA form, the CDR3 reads TGTGCCAGCAGTTTGCCCTCTAGCACAGATACGCAGTATTTT. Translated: CASSLPSSTDTQYF.

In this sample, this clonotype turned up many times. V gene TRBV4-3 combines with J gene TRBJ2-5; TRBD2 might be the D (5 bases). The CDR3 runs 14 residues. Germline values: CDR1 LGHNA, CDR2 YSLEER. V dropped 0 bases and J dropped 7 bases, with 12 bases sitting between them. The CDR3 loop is CASSQEKQAGTQYF. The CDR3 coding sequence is TGCGCCAGCAGCCAAGAGAAGCAGGCGGGGACCCAGTACTTC.

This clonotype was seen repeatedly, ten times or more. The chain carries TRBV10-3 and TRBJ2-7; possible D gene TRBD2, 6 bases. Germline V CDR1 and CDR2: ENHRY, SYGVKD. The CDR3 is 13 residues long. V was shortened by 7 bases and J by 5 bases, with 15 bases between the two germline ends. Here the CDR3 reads CAIKYGGIDEQYF. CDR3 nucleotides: TGTGCCATCAAGTATGGGGGGATCGACGAGCAGTACTTC.

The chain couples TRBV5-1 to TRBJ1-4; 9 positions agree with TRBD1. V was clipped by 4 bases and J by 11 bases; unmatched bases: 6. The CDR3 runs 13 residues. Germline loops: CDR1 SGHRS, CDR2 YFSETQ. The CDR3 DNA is TGCGCCAGCAGCGGGGGACAGGGTGGGAAACTGTTTTTT. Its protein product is CASSGGQGGKLFF.

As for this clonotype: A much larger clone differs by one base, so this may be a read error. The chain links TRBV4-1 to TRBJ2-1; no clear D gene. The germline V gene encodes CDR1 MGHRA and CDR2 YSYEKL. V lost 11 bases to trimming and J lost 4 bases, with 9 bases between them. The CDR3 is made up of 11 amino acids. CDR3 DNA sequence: TGCGCCGTCGGCCCGTACAATGAGCAGTTCTTC. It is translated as CAVGPYNEQFF.

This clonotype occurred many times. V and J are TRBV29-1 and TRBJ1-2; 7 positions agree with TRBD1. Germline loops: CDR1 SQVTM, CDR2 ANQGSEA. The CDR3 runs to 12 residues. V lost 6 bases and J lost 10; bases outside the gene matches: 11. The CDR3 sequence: CSVVTGAHVYTF. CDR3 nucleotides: TGCAGCGTCGTAACAGGGGCTCATGTCTACACCTTC.

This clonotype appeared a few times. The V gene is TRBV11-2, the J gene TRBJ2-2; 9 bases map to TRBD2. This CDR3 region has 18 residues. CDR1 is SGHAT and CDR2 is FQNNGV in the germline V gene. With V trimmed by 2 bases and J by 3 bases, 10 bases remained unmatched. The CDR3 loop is CASSLLPSGITYTGELFF. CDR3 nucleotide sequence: TGTGCCAGCAGCTTACTCCCTAGCGGGATAACGTACACCGGGGAGCTGTTTTTT.

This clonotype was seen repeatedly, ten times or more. The CDR3 DNA reads TGCGCCAGCAGCCAAGATGCGGTTAATGAAAAACTGTTTTTT. This gives the protein CASSQDAVNEKLFF. The chain is built from TRBV4-3 and TRBJ1-4; D not certain. This CDR3 comprises 14 residues. V was shortened by 0 bases and J by 4 bases, with 6 bases between the two germline ends. CDR1 is LGHNA and CDR2 is YSLEER in the germline V gene.

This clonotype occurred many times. The CDR3 sequence is CASSLVGDEQFF. Here the CDR3 DNA reads TGTGCCAGCAGTTTAGTAGGGGATGAGCAGTTCTTC. This rearrangement joins TRBV27 to TRBJ2-1; the D gene is possibly TRBD1 (5 bases). Germline V gives CDR1 MNHEY, CDR2 SMNVEV (reference sequence). The CDR3 covers 12 residues. The V end was cut by 2 bases, the J end by 8 bases, with 7 bases between.

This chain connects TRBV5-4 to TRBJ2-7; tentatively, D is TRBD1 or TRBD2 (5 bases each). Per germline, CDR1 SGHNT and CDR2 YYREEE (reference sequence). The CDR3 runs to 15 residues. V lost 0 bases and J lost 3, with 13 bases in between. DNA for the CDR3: TGTGCCAGCAGCTTGGGTGGGACCGTAGACTACGAGCAGTACTTC. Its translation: CASSLGGTVDYEQYF.

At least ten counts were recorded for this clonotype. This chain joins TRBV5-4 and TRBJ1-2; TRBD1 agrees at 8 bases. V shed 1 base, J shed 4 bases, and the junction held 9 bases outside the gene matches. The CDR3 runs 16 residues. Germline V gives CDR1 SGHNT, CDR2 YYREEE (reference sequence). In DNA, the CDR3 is TGTGCCAGCAGCTTGACCGCGGACAGGGCGCTCTATGGCTACACCTTC. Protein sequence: CASSLTADRALYGYTF.

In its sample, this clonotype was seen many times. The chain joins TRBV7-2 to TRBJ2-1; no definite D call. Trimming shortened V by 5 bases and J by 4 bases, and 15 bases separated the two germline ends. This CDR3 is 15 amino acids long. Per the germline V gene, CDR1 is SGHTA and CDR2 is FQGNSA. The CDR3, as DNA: TGTGCCAGCAGCGGGTGGGGTGCTCTGTACAATGAGCAGTTCTTC. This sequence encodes CASSGWGALYNEQFF.

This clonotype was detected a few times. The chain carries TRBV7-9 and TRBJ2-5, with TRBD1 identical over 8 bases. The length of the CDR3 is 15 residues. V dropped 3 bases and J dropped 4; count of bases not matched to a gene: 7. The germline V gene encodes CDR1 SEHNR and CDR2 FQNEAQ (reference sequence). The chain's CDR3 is CASSFRDTGGETQYF. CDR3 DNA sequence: TGTGCCAGCAGCTTTCGAGACACAGGGGGAGAGACCCAGTACTTC.

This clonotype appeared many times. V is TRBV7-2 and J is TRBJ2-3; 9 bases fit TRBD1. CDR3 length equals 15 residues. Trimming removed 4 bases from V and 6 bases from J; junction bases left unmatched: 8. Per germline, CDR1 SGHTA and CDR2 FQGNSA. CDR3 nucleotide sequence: TGTGCCAGCAGCTACTCCGGGACAGGGTGGGATACGCAGTATTTT. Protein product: CASSYSGTGWDTQYF. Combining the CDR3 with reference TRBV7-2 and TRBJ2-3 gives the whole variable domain GAGVSQSPSNKVTEKGKDVELRCDPISGHTALYWYRQSLGQGLEFLIYFQGNSAPDKSGLPSDRFSAERTGGSVSTLTIQRTQQEDSAVYLCASSYSGTGWDTQYFGPGTRLTVL.

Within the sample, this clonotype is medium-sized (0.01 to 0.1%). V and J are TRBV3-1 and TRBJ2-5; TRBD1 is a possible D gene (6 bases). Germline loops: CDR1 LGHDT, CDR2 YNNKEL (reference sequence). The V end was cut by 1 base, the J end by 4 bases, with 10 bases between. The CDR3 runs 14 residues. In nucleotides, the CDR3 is TGTGCCAGCAGCCAAGCCAGGGGCGGAGAGACCCAGTACTTC. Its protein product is CASSQARGGETQYF.

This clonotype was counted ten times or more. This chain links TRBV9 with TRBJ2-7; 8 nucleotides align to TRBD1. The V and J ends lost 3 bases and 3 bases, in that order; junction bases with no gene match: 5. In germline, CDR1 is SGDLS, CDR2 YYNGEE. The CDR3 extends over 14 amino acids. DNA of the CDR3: TGTGCCAGCAGCGAGGGACAGGATGTCTACGAGCAGTACTTC. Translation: CASSEGQDVYEQYF.

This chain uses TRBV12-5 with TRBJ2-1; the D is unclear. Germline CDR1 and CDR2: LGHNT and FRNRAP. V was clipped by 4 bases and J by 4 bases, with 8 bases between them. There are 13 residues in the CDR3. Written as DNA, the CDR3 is TGTGCTAGTGGTTGGGCTGCTTACAATGAGCAGTTCTTC. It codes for CASGWAAYNEQFF.

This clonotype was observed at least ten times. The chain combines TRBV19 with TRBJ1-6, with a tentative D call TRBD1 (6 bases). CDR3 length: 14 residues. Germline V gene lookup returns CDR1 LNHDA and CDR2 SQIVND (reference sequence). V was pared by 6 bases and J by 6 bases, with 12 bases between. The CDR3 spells CASSVGAFNSPLHF. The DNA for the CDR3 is TGTGCCAGTAGCGTGGGGGCTTTTAATTCACCCCTCCACTTT.

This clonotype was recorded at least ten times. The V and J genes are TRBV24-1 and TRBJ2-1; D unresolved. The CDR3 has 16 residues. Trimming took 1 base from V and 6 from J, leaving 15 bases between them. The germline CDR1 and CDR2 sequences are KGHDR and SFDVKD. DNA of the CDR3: TGTGCCACCAGTGATTTTGTGAGAGGTACCACCAATGAGCAGTTCTTC. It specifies CATSDFVRGTTNEQFF.

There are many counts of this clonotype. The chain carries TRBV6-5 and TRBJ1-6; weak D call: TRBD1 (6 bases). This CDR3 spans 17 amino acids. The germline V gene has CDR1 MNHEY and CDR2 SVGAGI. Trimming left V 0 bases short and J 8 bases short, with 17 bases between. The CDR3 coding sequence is TGTGCCAGCAGTTACTCCCAGGGGCCCCCTTTTCATTCACCCCTCCACTTT. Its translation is CASSYSQGPPFHSPLHF.

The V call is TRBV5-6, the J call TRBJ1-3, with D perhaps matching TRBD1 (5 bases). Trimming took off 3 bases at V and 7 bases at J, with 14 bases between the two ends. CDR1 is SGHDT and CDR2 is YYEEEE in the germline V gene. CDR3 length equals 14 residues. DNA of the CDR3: TGTGCCAGCAGCTCCGGGACCTCGAGGAACACCATATATTTT. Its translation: CASSSGTSRNTIYF.

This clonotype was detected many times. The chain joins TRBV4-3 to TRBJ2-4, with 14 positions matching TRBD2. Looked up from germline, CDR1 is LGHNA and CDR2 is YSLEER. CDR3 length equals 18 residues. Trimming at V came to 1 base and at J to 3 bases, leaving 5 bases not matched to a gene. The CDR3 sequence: CASSQGTSGGRRKNIQYF. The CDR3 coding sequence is TGCGCCAGCAGCCAAGGGACTAGCGGGGGGCGCCGCAAAAACATTCAGTACTTC.

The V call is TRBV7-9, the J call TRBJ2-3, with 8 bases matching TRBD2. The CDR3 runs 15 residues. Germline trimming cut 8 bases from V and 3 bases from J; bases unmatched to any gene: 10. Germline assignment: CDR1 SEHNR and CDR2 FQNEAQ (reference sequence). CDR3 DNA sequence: TGTGCCAGCGGTTCCGAGCGGGGGTATACAGATACGCAGTATTTT. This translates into CASGSERGYTDTQYF.

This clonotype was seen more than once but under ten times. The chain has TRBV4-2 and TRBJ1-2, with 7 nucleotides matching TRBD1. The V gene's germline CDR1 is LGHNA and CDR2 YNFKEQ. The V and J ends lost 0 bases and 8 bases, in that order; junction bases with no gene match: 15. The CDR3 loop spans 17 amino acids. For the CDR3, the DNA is TGTGCCAGCAGCCAAGATCAAATGGGGTCAGGGGGATACGGCTACACCTTC. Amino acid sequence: CASSQDQMGSGGYGYTF.

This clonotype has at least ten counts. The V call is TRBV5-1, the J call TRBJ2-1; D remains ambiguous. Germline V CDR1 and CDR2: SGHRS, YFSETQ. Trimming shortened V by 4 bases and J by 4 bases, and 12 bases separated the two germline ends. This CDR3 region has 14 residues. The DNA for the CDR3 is TGCGCCAGCAGCCACCTCGAATGGTACAATGAGCAGTTCTTC. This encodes CASSHLEWYNEQFF.

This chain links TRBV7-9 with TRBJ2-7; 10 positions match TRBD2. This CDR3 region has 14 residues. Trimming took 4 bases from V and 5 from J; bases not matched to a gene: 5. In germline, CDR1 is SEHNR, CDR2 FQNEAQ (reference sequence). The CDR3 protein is CASSWTSGVDEQYF. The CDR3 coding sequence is TGTGCCAGCAGCTGGACTAGCGGTGTGGACGAGCAGTACTTC.